The sample holds a few counts of the clone carrying this T cell receptor beta chain. The antigen remains undetermined. This sample was included in a study of beta chain features in type 1 diabetes. The overall study: Healthy donors and patients showed comparable age, gender and cell yields.

The whole isolated RNA underwent reverse transcription, so sequencing captured expressed TCRB transcripts. Clones were sequenced by immunoSEQ multiplex PCR, and TCRdb holds only the in-frame ones, with some missing. The repertoire includes 640,000 or so clones, roughly 13% of them detected once, and 0.022% sits in the top ten. Isolation of CD4+ naive, central memory, regulatory and stem cell-like memory cells was achieved by sorting via CD45RO/CCR7/CD25/CD127/CD95/CD27. Germline V gene data show CDR1 as LNHDA and CDR2 as SQIVND (reference sequence). The ends lost 6 bases at V and 0 bases at J; junction bases unmatched: 11. This CDR3 has 19 amino acids. Study-wide results and limits: In all four CD4+ subsets, TCRB CDR3 length was significantly, moderately reduced in type 1 diabetes.

The chain couples TRBV19 to TRBJ2-6; 10 bases align to TRBD1. The material sequenced was naive CD4+ T cells from blood. This TCR was sampled from a man aged 18 to 30 with type 1 diabetes. CDR3 nucleotides: TGTGCCAGTAGCCCCACCTATGGGACAGGGGTCTCTGGGGCCAACGTCCTGACTTTC. Translated: CASSPTYGTGVSGANVLTF.